These T cell receptor beta chains were read from a single sample in a study of molecular identifiers for immune sequencing clone quantification. Each CDR3 protein gets one entry after TCRdb re-called the PCR reads with MiXCR. The sample lists about 40,000 distinct CDR3 sequences; approximately 17% were seen once. Material for sequencing was naive CD8+ T cells from blood, with Jurkat cell RNA spiked in. The receptors originated from a human donor in good health. Some libraries in this study had Jurkat cell RNA spiked in. The CDR3 runs from the conserved cysteine through the conserved F or W. The order of the fields is CDR3 protein, CDR3 DNA, CDR3 length, V gene, D gene, clone size, J gene. D genes are given only for firm matches. Some rows have no size entry. The others give once, few or many, or a class for an expanded clone.

CASSQRTDTYEQYF | TGTGCCAGCAGCCAACGGACGGATACCTACGAGCAGTACTTC | 14 | TRBV13 | . | many | TRBJ2-7
CASSQDLGNTEAFF | TGCGCCAGCAGCCAAGATTTGGGGAACACTGAAGCTTTCTTT | 14 | TRBV4-3 | . | few | TRBJ1-1
CAISDAGTETQYF | TGTGCCATCAGTGATGCGGGGACGGAGACCCAGTACTTC | 13 | TRBV10-3 | . | few | TRBJ2-5
CASSVDPLTSGVKETQYF | TGTGCCAGCAGTGTTGACCCCCTGACTAGCGGGGTTAAAGAGACCCAGTACTTC | 18 | TRBV2 | TRBD2 | . | TRBJ2-5
CASTDRVNQPQHF | TGTGCCAGCACCGACAGGGTCAATCAGCCCCAGCATTTT | 13 | TRBV6-2/TRBV6-3 | TRBD1 | many | TRBJ1-5
CASSLAAGPSYEQYF | TGTGCCAGCAGCTTAGCGGCGGGCCCATCCTACGAGCAGTACTTC | 15 | TRBV13 | . | many | TRBJ2-7
CSPRVADYNEQFF | TGCAGCCCTAGGGTAGCGGACTACAATGAGCAGTTCTTC | 13 | TRBV20-1 | . | few | TRBJ2-1
CASSTSIGTSSYEQYF | TGTGCCAGCAGCACATCAATCGGGACAAGCTCCTACGAGCAGTACTTC | 16 | TRBV14 | . | few | TRBJ2-7
CASSVVVDRVHTGELFF | TGTGCCAGCAGCGTAGTGGTCGATCGGGTACACACCGGGGAGCTGTTTTTT | 17 | TRBV9 | . | . | TRBJ2-2
CASSVGQVNTEAFF | TGTGCCAGCAGTGTCGGACAGGTCAACACTGAAGCTTTCTTT | 14 | TRBV12-3/TRBV12-4 | TRBD1 | many | TRBJ1-1
CASSFFRGGPGELFF | TGTGCCAGCAGTTTTTTCCGGGGGGGCCCCGGGGAGCTGTTTTTT | 15 | TRBV28 | TRBD2 | many | TRBJ2-2
CASSSSPPPTYEQYF | TGTGCCAGCAGCTCAAGCCCCCCACCAACCTACGAGCAGTACTTC | 15 | TRBV7-9 | . | . | TRBJ2-7
CASNAGDEQFF | TGTGCCAGCAATGCGGGAGATGAGCAGTTCTTC | 11 | TRBV2 | TRBD2 | many | TRBJ2-1
CATSALGEKLFF | TGTGCCACCAGTGCCTTAGGTGAAAAACTGTTTTTT | 12 | TRBV24-1 | . | . | TRBJ1-4
CASSSRGLLYEQYF | TGTGCCAGCAGCTCGCGGGGCCTCCTCTACGAGCAGTACTTC | 14 | TRBV7-9 | . | many | TRBJ2-7
CASSERTRYSEQYF | TGTGCCAGCAGTGAAAGGACAAGGTATAGCGAGCAGTACTTC | 14 | TRBV2 | . | . | TRBJ2-7
CASSYPGDGYTF | TGTGCCAGCAGTTACCCAGGGGATGGCTACACCTTC | 12 | TRBV6-2/TRBV6-3 | . | few | TRBJ1-2
CASSQEGENYGYTF | TGTGCCAGCAGCCAAGAAGGGGAAAACTATGGCTACACCTTC | 14 | TRBV3-1 | . | many | TRBJ1-2
CASSYYSGYYEQYF | TGTGCCAGCAGTTACTATAGCGGGTACTACGAGCAGTACTTC | 14 | TRBV28 | TRBD2 | many | TRBJ2-7
CASSLVRTDTQYF | TGTGCCAGCAGCTTAGTACGGACAGATACGCAGTATTTT | 13 | TRBV7-2 | . | many | TRBJ2-3
CASSLAAGGGETQYF | TGTGCCAGCAGCTTAGCAGCGGGAGGTGGGGAGACCCAGTACTTC | 15 | TRBV7-9 | TRBD2 | . | TRBJ2-5
CASSQVGHHYEQYF | TGCGCCAGCAGCCAAGTCGGCCACCATTACGAGCAGTACTTC | 14 | TRBV4-3 | . | medium-sized | TRBJ2-7
CSVEDRDTYNEQFF | TGCAGCGTTGAAGATCGAGACACTTACAATGAGCAGTTCTTC | 14 | TRBV29-1 | . | many | TRBJ2-1
CASSLEVLSGSIYEQFF | TGTGCCAGCAGCTTAGAAGTTCTTAGCGGGAGTATCTATGAGCAGTTCTTC | 17 | TRBV7-9 | TRBD2 | medium-sized | TRBJ2-1
CASSDWGGFGYEQYF | TGTGCCAGCAGTGATTGGGGAGGGTTTGGGTACGAGCAGTACTTC | 15 | TRBV2 | TRBD2 | . | TRBJ2-7
CASSYMLGNIQYF | TGTGCCAGCAGTTACATGTTGGGAAACATTCAGTACTTC | 13 | TRBV6-2/TRBV6-3 | . | many | TRBJ2-4
CASRVLSGLNEQYF | TGCGCCAGCCGAGTTCTCTCGGGTTTGAACGAGCAGTACTTC | 14 | TRBV5-1 | . | many | TRBJ2-7
CASSLLGADTQYF | TGTGCCAGCAGCCTCCTAGGTGCAGATACGCAGTATTTT | 13 | TRBV14 | . | . | TRBJ2-3
CASRANSGRAAYNEQFF | TGTGCCAGCAGAGCAAATAGCGGGAGGGCCGCCTACAATGAGCAGTTCTTC | 17 | TRBV6-2/TRBV6-3 | TRBD2 | . | TRBJ2-1
CASSLQGSQPQHF | TGTGCCAGCAGTTTGCAGGGATCTCAGCCCCAGCATTTT | 13 | TRBV12-3/TRBV12-4 | . | few | TRBJ1-5
CASSSLMLEAFF | TGTGCCAGCAGCTCGTTGATGCTTGAAGCTTTCTTT | 12 | TRBV5-6 | . | . | TRBJ1-1
CASSQAGQGAFYTEAFF | TGTGCCAGCAGCCAAGCGGGACAGGGGGCGTTTTACACTGAAGCTTTCTTT | 17 | TRBV14 | TRBD1 | few | TRBJ1-1
CSAPAGGGYGYTF | TGCAGTGCTCCTGCAGGGGGCGGCTATGGCTACACCTTC | 13 | TRBV20-1 | TRBD1 | . | TRBJ1-2
CASSLWRDYEQYF | TGTGCCAGCAGCTTATGGCGGGACTACGAGCAGTACTTC | 13 | TRBV7-9 | . | many | TRBJ2-7
CASSPRKGDRVGYTF | TGTGCCAGCAGCCCCCGAAAGGGGGACAGGGTTGGCTACACCTTC | 15 | TRBV7-8 | TRBD1 | . | TRBJ1-2
CSADGGKIGGYTF | TGCAGTGCTGACGGGGGGAAGATCGGTGGCTACACCTTC | 13 | TRBV20-1 | . | large | TRBJ1-2
CASSVTGTANYGYTF | TGTGCCAGCAGCGTCACAGGAACAGCTAACTATGGCTACACCTTC | 15 | TRBV9 | . | many | TRBJ1-2
CASSLGPGLSYEQYF | TGTGCCAGCAGCTTAGGCCCGGGACTCTCCTACGAGCAGTACTTC | 15 | TRBV7-9 | . | many | TRBJ2-7
CASSDRSNQPQHF | TGTGCCAGCAGCGACAGATCCAATCAGCCCCAGCATTTT | 13 | TRBV6-2/TRBV6-3 | . | many | TRBJ1-5
CASSRLGGPDNEQFF | TGTGCCAGCAGTAGACTGGGCGGTCCAGACAATGAGCAGTTCTTC | 15 | TRBV6-5 | . | many | TRBJ2-1
CSVRVGTSAQETQYF | TGCAGTGTTAGGGTAGGGACTAGCGCGCAAGAGACCCAGTACTTC | 15 | TRBV20-1 | TRBD2 | . | TRBJ2-5
CASEETPRANEQFF | TGTGCCAGCGAGGAAACCCCTCGGGCCAATGAGCAGTTCTTC | 14 | TRBV6-2/TRBV6-3 | . | medium-sized | TRBJ2-1
CASSYSLGGAIDEQFF | TGTGCCAGCAGCTACAGTTTGGGAGGGGCGATCGATGAGCAGTTCTTC | 16 | TRBV7-8 | TRBD2 | once | TRBJ2-1
CASSYRGFLQPQHF | TGTGCCAGCAGTTATCGTGGGTTCCTCCAGCCCCAGCATTTT | 14 | TRBV6-2/TRBV6-3 | . | few | TRBJ1-5
CATGRGNYEQYF | TGTGCCACCGGACGGGGGAATTACGAGCAGTACTTC | 12 | TRBV19 | . | . | TRBJ2-7